These T cell receptor beta chains were read from a single sample in a study of cytomegalovirus exposure and HLA in healthy donors. The table came from immunoSEQ multiplex PCR; TCRdb's copy has only in-frame clones and leaves some out. Of under 70,000 clones in the sample, 60% to 85% were seen once. The sequenced sample was PBMCs. The receptors originated from a male donor in good health and CMV-seropositive. Both conserved end residues are part of each CDR3. A D gene is named only where the DNA matches it firmly. Not all rows give a size; the values are once, few, many and, for expanded clones, a class.

v_call	j_call	d_call	clone_size	cdr3_aa	cdr3_nt
TRBV4-1	TRBJ2-7	.	few	CASSQDRDSSSYEQYF	TGCGCCAGCAGCCAAGATAGGGACTCAAGCTCCTACGAGCAGTACTTC
TRBV30	TRBJ1-1	.	.	CAWISQKNTEAFF	TGTGCCTGGATCTCCCAGAAGAACACTGAAGCTTTCTTT
TRBV7-6	TRBJ1-2	.	.	CASSPAGMNNYGYTF	TGTGCCAGCAGCCCAGCCGGGATGAATAACTATGGCTACACCTTC
TRBV10-3	TRBJ1-1	.	.	CAISESHAEAFF	TGTGCCATCAGTGAGAGCCACGCTGAAGCTTTCTTT
TRBV7-9	TRBJ2-2	.	.	CASRHEVSGIGTGELFF	TGTGCCAGCAGACACGAGGTCTCCGGAATCGGCACCGGGGAGCTGTTTTTT
TRBV19	TRBJ2-1	TRBD2	.	CASSPKSGGYNEQFF	TGTGCCAGTAGTCCCAAGAGCGGGGGCTACAATGAGCAGTTCTTC
TRBV7-2	TRBJ2-5	TRBD2	.	CASSLEVLGLAGGETQYF	TGTGCCAGCAGCTTAGAGGTTTTGGGACTAGCGGGGGGAGAGACCCAGTACTTC
TRBV7-9	TRBJ2-7	TRBD1	few	CATTDRDYEQYF	TGTGCCACTACGGACAGGGACTACGAGCAGTACTTC
TRBV15	TRBJ1-5	TRBD1	.	CATQTAGGESAQHF	TGTGCCACCCAAACGGCAGGGGGAGAATCAGCCCAGCATTTT
TRBV9	TRBJ1-1	TRBD1	once	CASSVEGQAMNTEAFF	TGTGCCAGCAGCGTAGAAGGACAGGCCATGAACACTGAAGCTTTCTTT
TRBV13	TRBJ1-3	TRBD1	few	CASSSLDRAVSGNTIYF	TGTGCCAGCAGCTCCCTCGACAGGGCCGTCTCTGGAAACACCATATATTTT
TRBV27	TRBJ1-2	TRBD1	.	CASSLSPGQGYGYTF	TGTGCCAGCAGTTTATCGCCGGGACAGGGCTATGGCTACACCTTC
TRBV27	TRBJ1-2	TRBD1	.	CASRGTANYGYTF	TGTGCCAGCAGGGGGACAGCTAACTATGGCTACACCTTC
TRBV11-2	TRBJ1-2	.	.	CASSLQLEDGYTF	TGTGCCAGCAGCTTACAGCTGGAGGACGGCTACACCTTC
TRBV7-6	TRBJ2-5	.	.	CASSFDTSLQETQYF	TGTGCCAGCAGCTTTGACACGTCCCTCCAAGAGACCCAGTACTTC
TRBV9	TRBJ1-1	.	.	CASSATPHRRGGSPEAFF	TGTGCCAGCAGCGCAACACCCCACCGCAGAGGTGGGAGCCCTGAAGCTTTCTTT
TRBV27	TRBJ1-2	.	.	CASGQSGLHGYTF	TGTGCCAGCGGACAGTCGGGATTACATGGCTACACCTTC
TRBV18	TRBJ1-1	.	.	CASSPRSGKNTEAFF	TGTGCCAGCTCACCAAGGAGTGGCAAGAACACTGAAGCTTTCTTT
TRBV29-1	TRBJ2-5	TRBD2	.	CSVEASGGRQETQYF	TGCAGCGTTGAGGCTAGCGGGGGGCGCCAAGAGACCCAGTACTTC
TRBV28	TRBJ1-2	.	.	CASSFRQASGYTF	TGTGCCAGCAGTTTCAGACAGGCATCTGGCTACACCTTC
TRBV5-1	TRBJ2-2	.	.	CASSLIPNPNTGELFF	TGCGCCAGCAGCTTGATCCCTAACCCGAACACCGGGGAGCTGTTTTTT
TRBV30	TRBJ2-7	.	once	CAWSLGGEYEQYF	TGTGCCTGGAGTCTAGGCGGTGAGTACGAGCAGTACTTC
TRBV7-3	TRBJ2-7	TRBD1	few	CASSSYPGQGYEQYF	TGTGCCAGCAGCTCCTATCCCGGACAGGGCTACGAGCAGTACTTC
TRBV5-1	TRBJ1-1	.	.	CASGSQGAPGTEAFF	TGCGCCAGCGGGTCCCAAGGGGCACCCGGCACTGAAGCTTTCTTT
TRBV4-1	TRBJ1-3	.	.	CASSQFGYTIYF	TGCGCCAGCAGCCAGTTCGGGTACACCATATATTTT
TRBV6-1	TRBJ2-7	.	once	CASSEEAGSYEQYF	TGTGCCAGCAGTGAAGAGGCAGGATCCTACGAGCAGTACTTC
TRBV30	TRBJ2-2	.	.	CAWSVRTGGELFF	TGTGCCTGGAGTGTACGAACTGGCGGGGAGCTGTTTTTT
TRBV25-1	TRBJ1-2	.	.	CASSEPREGYGYTF	TGTGCCAGCAGTGAACCCAGGGAAGGCTATGGCTACACCTTC
TRBV25-1	TRBJ2-5	.	.	CASMGAGETQYF	TGTGCCAGCATGGGGGCTGGAGAGACCCAGTACTTC
TRBV6-5	TRBJ1-6	.	.	CASSHREYNSPLHF	TGTGCCAGCAGCCACCGGGAATATAATTCACCCCTCCACTTT
TRBV19	TRBJ1-5	TRBD1	.	CASRRDRASNQPQHF	TGTGCCAGTAGACGTGACAGGGCGAGCAATCAGCCCCAGCATTTT
TRBV4-1	TRBJ2-2	TRBD2	.	CASMSSGYTGELFF	TGCGCCAGCATGTCTAGCGGGTACACCGGGGAGCTGTTTTTT
TRBV9	TRBJ2-3	.	once	CASSEPPDTQYF	TGTGCCAGCAGCGAGCCACCAGATACGCAGTATTTT
TRBV10-3	TRBJ2-7	TRBD2	.	CATIGRGDSYEQYF	TGTGCCACCATCGGGCGGGGGGACTCCTACGAGCAGTACTTC
TRBV5-1	TRBJ2-7	TRBD1	.	CASSSGQGSYEQYF	TGCGCCAGCAGCTCGGGACAGGGTTCCTACGAGCAGTACTTC
TRBV7-2	TRBJ2-3	TRBD2	.	CASSLSLAGGTDTQYF	TGTGCCAGCAGCTTATCCCTAGCGGGGGGGACAGATACGCAGTATTTT
TRBV30	TRBJ1-2	.	.	CAWDAGTTYGYTF	TGTGCCTGGGACGCTGGGACAACTTATGGCTACACCTTC
TRBV7-2	TRBJ1-6	TRBD1	once	CASRTGGYGSPLHF	TGTGCCAGCAGGACAGGGGGCTACGGTTCACCCCTCCACTTT
TRBV2	TRBJ2-5	TRBD2	once	CASSDTWASGFQETQYF	TGTGCCAGCAGTGACACTTGGGCTAGCGGTTTTCAAGAGACCCAGTACTTC
TRBV13	TRBJ1-1	TRBD1	.	CASSLERDRRLTEAFF	TGTGCCAGCAGCTTAGAACGGGACAGGAGGTTGACTGAAGCTTTCTTT
TRBV7-2	TRBJ1-1	.	.	CASDYGRRWSTEAFF	TGTGCCAGCGACTACGGGCGCAGGTGGAGCACTGAAGCTTTCTTT
TRBV2	TRBJ2-2	.	.	CASRLGTPNTGELFF	TGTGCCAGCAGACTCGGGACACCGAACACCGGGGAGCTGTTTTTT
TRBV18	TRBJ1-2	.	once	CASSRQVTNYGYTF	TGTGCCAGCTCACGACAGGTTACTAACTATGGCTACACCTTC
TRBV7-3	TRBJ1-1	TRBD1	.	CASSPGTGNVNTEAFF	TGTGCCAGCAGTCCCGGGACAGGGAACGTAAACACTGAAGCTTTCTTT
TRBV7-3	TRBJ1-1	TRBD1	.	CASSLTGTGGQGVAFF	TGTGCCAGCAGCTTAACTGGGACAGGGGGCCAGGGGGTGGCTTTCTTT
TRBV28	TRBJ1-5	.	.	CASSRYNLFGHF	TGTGCCAGCAGTCGTTACAATCTCTTTGGGCATTTT
TRBV7-6	TRBJ1-1	TRBD1	.	CASSARDRVYDTEAFF	TGTGCCAGCAGCGCCAGGGACAGGGTATATGACACTGAAGCTTTCTTT
TRBV7-6	TRBJ1-1	.	.	CASSPPGDTEAFF	TGTGCCAGCAGCCCTCCGGGGGACACTGAAGCTTTCTTT
TRBV7-9	TRBJ1-1	.	.	CASSLLSIEAFF	TGTGCCAGCAGCCTGCTATCGATCGAAGCTTTCTTT
TRBV7-9	TRBJ2-3	TRBD2	.	CASSAQGSGGPDTQYF	TGTGCCAGCAGCGCCCAGGGCAGCGGGGGCCCAGATACGCAGTATTTT